The entry below gives a single T cell receptor (beta chain) sequence along with its context. These data come from a study of shared clonotypes between healthy human individuals. Method: immunoSEQ multiplex PCR; TCRdb's copy keeps in-frame clones and lacks some. The table records approximately 1.9 million clones, around 95% of them present only once. The V end was cut by 2 bases, the J end by 1 base, with 11 bases between. This CDR3 has 15 residues. Germline V gene sequence: CDR1 KGHSH, CDR2 LQKENI. Naive CD8 populations comprised CD45RO-negative cells positively selected for CCR7, excluding terminally differentiated effector memory CD45RA+ cells. Free of recent acute infections or vaccinations, the donors were healthy HIV-negative adults.

Sequenced: naive CD8+ T cells from PBMCs. The clonotype comes from a man younger than 35 in good health. Some clones in this sample may be carry-over from other donors' samples. V usage is TRBV18 and J usage is TRBJ1-1; D is ambiguous. This CDR3 is CASSPTGSGNTEAFF. For the CDR3, the DNA is TGTGCCAGCTCACCAACGGGTTCGGGGAACACTGAAGCTTTCTTT.